One sample yielded the 28 T cell receptor beta chains listed below, sequenced in a study of OX40 agonist ivuxolimab in advanced cancers. Measured with immunoSEQ multiplex PCR; TCRdb has only the in-frame clones, and not every one. The sample yields roughly 110,000 clones, around 93% seen once. Sequences were derived from CD4+ or CD8+ T cells sorted from blood, sampled in a trial of the OX40 agonist ivuxolimab. All receptors come from an adult with an advanced solid tumor such as melanoma, head and neck, liver or kidney cancer.

The genes are TRBV5-1 and TRBJ1-1, with D uncertain. V was shortened by 0 bases and J by 5 bases, with 14 bases between the two germline ends. This CDR3 has 15 amino acids. Germline-derived CDR1 and CDR2 are SGHRS and YFSETQ. The CDR3 here is CASSLEASQGTEAFF. In DNA, the CDR3 is TGCGCCAGCAGCTTGGAAGCGAGCCAAGGGACTGAAGCTTTCTTT.

The V call is TRBV7-9, the J call TRBJ1-1; D remains ambiguous. Trimming shortened V by 11 bases and J by 0 bases, and 7 bases separated the two germline ends. The CDR3 loop spans 11 amino acids. Germline V gene sequence: CDR1 SEHNR, CDR2 FQNEAQ (reference sequence). CDR3 nucleotides: TGTGCCGGCGGGGTGAACACTGAAGCTTTCTTT. Residues: CAGGVNTEAFF.

V is TRBV28 and J is TRBJ2-7, with D perhaps TRBD2 (6 bases). Per the germline V gene, CDR1 is MDHEN and CDR2 is SYDVKM. V was cut by 3 bases and J by 3 bases, with 18 bases left in between. The CDR3 runs 16 residues. This CDR3 is CASSFTLSGLSYEQYF. The DNA for the CDR3 is TGTGCCAGCAGTTTCACGCTAAGCGGGCTGAGCTACGAGCAGTACTTC.

This chain links TRBV28 with TRBJ2-7; D possibly corresponds to TRBD1 (6 bases). The CDR3 is 13 amino acids. Trimming took 3 bases from V and 1 from J, leaving 7 bases between them. Germline CDR1 is MDHEN and CDR2 is SYDVKM. CDR3 amino acids: CASSFGQSYEQYF. DNA of the CDR3: TGTGCCAGCAGTTTCGGACAGTCCTACGAGCAGTACTTC.

In this sample, this clone turned up a few times. This chain uses TRBV9 with TRBJ2-7, with 11 positions matching TRBD1. Looked up from germline, CDR1 is SGDLS and CDR2 is YYNGEE. CDR3 length equals 15 residues. V shed 4 bases, J shed 4 bases, and the junction held 7 bases outside the gene matches. CDR3 in amino acids: CASSTAGTGGYEQYF. In nucleotides, the CDR3 is TGTGCCAGCAGCACAGCCGGGACAGGGGGTTACGAGCAGTACTTC.

The chain joins TRBV19 to TRBJ1-1; maybe TRBD1 (6 bases). The CDR3 is 17 amino acids. V was shortened by 5 bases and J by 5 bases, with 24 bases between the two germline ends. Germline values: CDR1 LNHDA, CDR2 SQIVND (reference sequence). CDR3 sequence (DNA): TGTGCCAGTAGTCCAAGGGGGACCGCTGGGAGGAGTACTGAAGCTTTCTTT. This translates into CASSPRGTAGRSTEAFF.

This chain links TRBV19 with TRBJ1-1; D call uncertain. Germline V gives CDR1 LNHDA, CDR2 SQIVND (reference sequence). V was shortened by 5 bases and J by 1 base, with 5 bases between the two germline ends. The CDR3 covers 12 residues. CDR3 nucleotide sequence: TGTGCCAGTAGTTGGGGGAACACTGAAGCTTTCTTT. Amino acid sequence: CASSWGNTEAFF.

In its sample, this clone was seen once. The CDR3 DNA reads TGTGCCAGCTCACCACAGCAGGGGGTTTACTATGGCTACACCTTC. The encoded protein is CASSPQQGVYYGYTF. The chain uses TRBV18 and TRBJ1-2; 7 bases are shared with TRBD1. The CDR3 has 15 residues. Germline V gene data show CDR1 as KGHSH and CDR2 as LQKENI. The J segment lost 3 bases and the V segment lost 1 base, leaving 5 bases of the junction unmatched.

The chain has TRBV6-1 and TRBJ2-7; D unclear. Trimming cost V 4 bases and J 0 bases, with 4 bases left between them. In germline, CDR1 is MNHNS, CDR2 SASEGT. This CDR3 has 12 residues. CDR3: CASSASSYEQYF. DNA of the CDR3: TGTGCCAGCAGTGCGAGCTCCTACGAGCAGTACTTC.

The rearrangement links TRBV5-6 to TRBJ1-1, with D possibly TRBD1 on 5 matching bases. The germline V and J ends were trimmed by 3 bases and 5 bases, with 20 bases remaining between them. Germline V gene sequence: CDR1 SGHDT, CDR2 YYEEEE. The CDR3 length is 16 residues. Here the CDR3 reads CASSSPPGRGRTEAFF. The DNA of the CDR3 is TGTGCCAGCAGCTCCCCCCCCGGTAGGGGCCGGACTGAAGCTTTCTTT.

The V call is TRBV7-6, the J call TRBJ1-1; weak D call: TRBD1 (5 bases). Germline V gene data show CDR1 as SGHVS and CDR2 as FNYEAQ. V shed 1 base and J shed 1 base, with 10 bases lying between them. The CDR3 is made up of 15 amino acids. DNA of the CDR3: TGTGCCAGCAGCTTAGGGGCCGGGGGGAACACTGAAGCTTTCTTT. This translates into CASSLGAGGNTEAFF.

V and J are TRBV30 and TRBJ2-7; D gene ambiguous. This CDR3 comprises 13 residues. V was shortened by 4 bases and J by 4 bases, with 14 bases between the two germline ends. In germline, CDR1 is GTSNPN, CDR2 SVGIG (reference sequence). The CDR3 loop reads CAWTPQVGYEQYF. CDR3 coding DNA: TGTGCCTGGACCCCGCAGGTAGGGTACGAGCAGTACTTC.

The V and J genes are TRBV7-9 and TRBJ2-7, with 8 bases lining up with TRBD1. This CDR3 has 14 residues. Unmatched junction bases numbered 6, after V lost 1 base and J lost 7 bases. Germline V gene data show CDR1 as SEHNR and CDR2 as FQNEAQ (reference sequence). In nucleotides, the CDR3 is TGTGCCAGCAGCTTAGGGACAGGGCTTTGGGAGCAGTACTTC. Its protein product is CASSLGTGLWEQYF.

The V and J genes are TRBV27 and TRBJ2-1; a possible D gene is TRBD1 (7 bases). The CDR3 is 12 residues long. Germline values: CDR1 MNHEY, CDR2 SMNVEV (reference sequence). V shed 4 bases and J shed 9 bases, with 10 bases lying between them. For the CDR3, the DNA is TGTGCCAGCAGTTCGCAGGGGGGTGAGCAGTTCTTC. Its protein is CASSSQGGEQFF.

The CDR3, as DNA: TGTGCCAGCAGCTCCCCGGGCACAGATACGCAGTATTTT. Protein sequence: CASSSPGTDTQYF. The chain recombines TRBV9 with TRBJ2-3; D is unclear. The V gene lost 4 bases and the J gene lost 1 base, with 7 bases spanning the gap. The CDR3 is 13 residues long. The germline gives CDR1 SGDLS, CDR2 YYNGEE.

The rearrangement links TRBV9 to TRBJ2-6, with no clear D. In germline, CDR1 is SGDLS, CDR2 YYNGEE. Between the trimmed V and J ends, which lost 0 bases and 0 bases, there was a span of 4 bases. This CDR3 has 15 amino acids. This CDR3 is CASSVEGSGANVLTF. For the CDR3, the DNA is TGTGCCAGCAGCGTAGAGGGCTCTGGGGCCAACGTCCTGACTTTC.

V usage is TRBV6-5 and J usage is TRBJ2-7, with 9 bases matching TRBD1. The CDR3 consists of 13 residues. After removal of 6 bases from V and 4 bases from J, the junction contained 4 bases not matched to a gene. Germline loops: CDR1 MNHEY, CDR2 SVGAGI. The DNA of the CDR3 is TGTGCCAGCAGAGGGACAGGGAATTACGAGCAGTACTTC. Protein product: CASRGTGNYEQYF.

The gene calls are TRBV23-1 and TRBJ1-3; D remains ambiguous. TRBV23-1 is given ORF status, its function remaining uncertain. The CDR3 spans 13 residues. The V end lost 2 bases, the J end lost 3 bases, and 5 bases lay between the germline ends. DNA of the CDR3: TGCGCCAGCAGTCAAAGAAGTGGAAACACCATATATTTT. It codes for CASSQRSGNTIYF.

The chain is built from TRBV6-1 and TRBJ2-3; the D gene is possibly TRBD1 (5 bases). V was pared by 8 bases and J by 3 bases, with 12 bases between. Germline CDR1 reads MNHNS; CDR2 reads SASEGT. The length of the CDR3 is 13 residues. The CDR3 spells CASGRRGTDTQYF. In nucleotides, the CDR3 is TGTGCCAGCGGGCGAAGGGGAACAGATACGCAGTATTTT.

V is TRBV19 and J is TRBJ1-3, with 10 bases aligning to TRBD1. Germline CDR1 and CDR2: LNHDA and SQIVND (reference sequence). The CDR3 loop spans 19 amino acids. V trimming: 6 bases; J trimming: 0 bases; junction bases outside the gene matches: 14. DNA for the CDR3: TGTGCCAGTAGCAAAACCGGGACAGGGGCCGTAAGCTCTGGAAACACCATATATTTT. Amino acids: CASSKTGTGAVSSGNTIYF.

V usage is TRBV4-2 and J usage is TRBJ2-1; 8 positions match TRBD2. Germline loops: CDR1 LGHNA, CDR2 YNFKEQ. The junction had 3 bases not matched to a gene; V was cut back by 2 bases and J by 0 bases. This CDR3 region has 16 residues. For the CDR3, the DNA is TGTGCCAGCAGCCAATCTAGCGGGTTCTCCTACAATGAGCAGTTCTTC. The encoded protein is CASSQSSGFSYNEQFF.

Notes on this clone: Germline and junction disagree at one end, which may indicate a read error. The V call is TRBV6-6, the J call TRBJ2-2; 10 nucleotides match TRBD1. The CDR3 extends over 16 amino acids. Germline lookup yields CDR1 MNHNY and CDR2 SVGAGI (reference sequence). CDR3 sequence: CASSDSSTGGEGELFF. The CDR3 DNA sequence: TGTGCCAGCAGTGACTCGTCGACAGGGGGCGAGGGGGAGCTGTTTTTT.

The sample holds one count of this clone. The genes are TRBV6-5 and TRBJ1-3, with 8 bases matching TRBD1. CDR3 length: 13 residues. Germline CDR1 reads MNHEY; CDR2 reads SVGAGI. V shed 6 bases, J shed 6 bases, and the junction held 4 bases outside the gene matches. The CDR3 DNA sequence: TGTGCCAGCAGAGAGACAGGGGCAAACACCATATATTTT. As protein: CASRETGANTIYF.

DNA for the CDR3: TGTGCCAGCAGCGAACGGACAGGGGCGGTGTATGAGACCCAGTACTTC. The encoded protein is CASSERTGAVYETQYF. The chain couples TRBV9 to TRBJ2-5, with 9 positions matching TRBD1. V lost 3 bases to trimming and J lost 5 bases; unmatched junction nucleotides: 11. Germline loops: CDR1 SGDLS, CDR2 YYNGEE. This CDR3 contains 16 residues.

This clone was observed once. V is TRBV5-1 and J is TRBJ1-6; perhaps TRBD1 as D (6 bases). Trimming took off 0 bases at V and 14 bases at J, with 12 bases between the two ends. The CDR3 runs 13 residues. Germline V lookup: CDR1 SGHRS, CDR2 YFSETQ. The CDR3 protein is CASSLEGERALHF. The CDR3 DNA reads TGCGCCAGCAGCTTGGAGGGGGAGAGGGCCCTCCACTTT.

This chain connects TRBV2 to TRBJ2-2; 11 bases match TRBD2. The CDR3 contains 16 residues. Unmatched junction bases numbered 4, after V lost 6 bases and J lost 1 base. Germline V lookup: CDR1 SNHLY, CDR2 FYNNEI. The CDR3 sequence: CASSPGTSGNTGELFF. The CDR3 DNA is TGTGCCAGCAGCCCCGGGACTAGCGGGAACACCGGGGAGCTGTTTTTT.

V is TRBV5-4 and J is TRBJ2-1; 12 bases fit TRBD2. Germline CDR1 reads SGHNT; CDR2 reads YYREEE (reference sequence). V lost 0 bases, J lost 5 bases, and 6 bases stayed unmatched. CDR3 size: 17 residues. CDR3 residues: CASSLVSTSGRHNEQFF. CDR3 nucleotide sequence: TGTGCCAGCAGCTTGGTATCGACTAGCGGGAGACACAATGAGCAGTTCTTC. The variable domain in full, completed from reference TRBV5-4 and TRBJ2-1, reads ETGVTQSPTHLIKTRGQQVTLRCSSQSGHNTVSWYQQALGQGPQFIFQYYREEENGRGNFPPRFSGLQFPNYSSELNVNALELDDSALYLCASSLVSTSGRHNEQFFGPGTRLTVL.

This chain links TRBV6-5 with TRBJ1-5, with 9 nucleotides matching TRBD1. After removal of 8 bases from V and 7 bases from J, the junction contained 6 bases not matched to a gene. CDR1 MNHEY and CDR2 SVGAGI come from the germline V gene. There are 13 residues in the CDR3. The CDR3 here is CASQRTGAQPQHF. Written as DNA, the CDR3 is TGTGCCAGCCAAAGGACAGGGGCCCAGCCCCAGCATTTT.